This TCR beta chain is drawn from a study of cytomegalovirus exposure and HLA in healthy donors. Study-wide findings and caveats: TRBV6-2, TRBV6-3 and other indistinguishable V segments were excluded. High specificity and sensitivity for cytomegalovirus status were reported for the classifier.

Germline V lookup: CDR1 SGHTA, CDR2 FQGNSA. With V trimmed by 5 bases and J by 2 bases, 6 bases remained unmatched. The CDR3 has 15 amino acids. A word on this clone: Its antigen remains unknown.

The PCR used 60 Vbeta and 13 Jbeta primers. TCRdb's table, derived via immunoSEQ multiplex PCR, lists solely in-frame clones and lacks some. The repertoire has 74,000 or so clones, about 79% of them found once; the top ten carry 5.5%. The sample comprised PBMCs. The chain joins TRBV7-2 to TRBJ2-3; 8 nucleotides align to TRBD2. The receptor comes from a male donor in good health and CMV-seropositive. CDR3 loop: CASSTRGGHTDTQYF. The CDR3 DNA reads as TGTGCCAGCAGCACGCGCGGGGGGCACACAGATACGCAGTATTTT.